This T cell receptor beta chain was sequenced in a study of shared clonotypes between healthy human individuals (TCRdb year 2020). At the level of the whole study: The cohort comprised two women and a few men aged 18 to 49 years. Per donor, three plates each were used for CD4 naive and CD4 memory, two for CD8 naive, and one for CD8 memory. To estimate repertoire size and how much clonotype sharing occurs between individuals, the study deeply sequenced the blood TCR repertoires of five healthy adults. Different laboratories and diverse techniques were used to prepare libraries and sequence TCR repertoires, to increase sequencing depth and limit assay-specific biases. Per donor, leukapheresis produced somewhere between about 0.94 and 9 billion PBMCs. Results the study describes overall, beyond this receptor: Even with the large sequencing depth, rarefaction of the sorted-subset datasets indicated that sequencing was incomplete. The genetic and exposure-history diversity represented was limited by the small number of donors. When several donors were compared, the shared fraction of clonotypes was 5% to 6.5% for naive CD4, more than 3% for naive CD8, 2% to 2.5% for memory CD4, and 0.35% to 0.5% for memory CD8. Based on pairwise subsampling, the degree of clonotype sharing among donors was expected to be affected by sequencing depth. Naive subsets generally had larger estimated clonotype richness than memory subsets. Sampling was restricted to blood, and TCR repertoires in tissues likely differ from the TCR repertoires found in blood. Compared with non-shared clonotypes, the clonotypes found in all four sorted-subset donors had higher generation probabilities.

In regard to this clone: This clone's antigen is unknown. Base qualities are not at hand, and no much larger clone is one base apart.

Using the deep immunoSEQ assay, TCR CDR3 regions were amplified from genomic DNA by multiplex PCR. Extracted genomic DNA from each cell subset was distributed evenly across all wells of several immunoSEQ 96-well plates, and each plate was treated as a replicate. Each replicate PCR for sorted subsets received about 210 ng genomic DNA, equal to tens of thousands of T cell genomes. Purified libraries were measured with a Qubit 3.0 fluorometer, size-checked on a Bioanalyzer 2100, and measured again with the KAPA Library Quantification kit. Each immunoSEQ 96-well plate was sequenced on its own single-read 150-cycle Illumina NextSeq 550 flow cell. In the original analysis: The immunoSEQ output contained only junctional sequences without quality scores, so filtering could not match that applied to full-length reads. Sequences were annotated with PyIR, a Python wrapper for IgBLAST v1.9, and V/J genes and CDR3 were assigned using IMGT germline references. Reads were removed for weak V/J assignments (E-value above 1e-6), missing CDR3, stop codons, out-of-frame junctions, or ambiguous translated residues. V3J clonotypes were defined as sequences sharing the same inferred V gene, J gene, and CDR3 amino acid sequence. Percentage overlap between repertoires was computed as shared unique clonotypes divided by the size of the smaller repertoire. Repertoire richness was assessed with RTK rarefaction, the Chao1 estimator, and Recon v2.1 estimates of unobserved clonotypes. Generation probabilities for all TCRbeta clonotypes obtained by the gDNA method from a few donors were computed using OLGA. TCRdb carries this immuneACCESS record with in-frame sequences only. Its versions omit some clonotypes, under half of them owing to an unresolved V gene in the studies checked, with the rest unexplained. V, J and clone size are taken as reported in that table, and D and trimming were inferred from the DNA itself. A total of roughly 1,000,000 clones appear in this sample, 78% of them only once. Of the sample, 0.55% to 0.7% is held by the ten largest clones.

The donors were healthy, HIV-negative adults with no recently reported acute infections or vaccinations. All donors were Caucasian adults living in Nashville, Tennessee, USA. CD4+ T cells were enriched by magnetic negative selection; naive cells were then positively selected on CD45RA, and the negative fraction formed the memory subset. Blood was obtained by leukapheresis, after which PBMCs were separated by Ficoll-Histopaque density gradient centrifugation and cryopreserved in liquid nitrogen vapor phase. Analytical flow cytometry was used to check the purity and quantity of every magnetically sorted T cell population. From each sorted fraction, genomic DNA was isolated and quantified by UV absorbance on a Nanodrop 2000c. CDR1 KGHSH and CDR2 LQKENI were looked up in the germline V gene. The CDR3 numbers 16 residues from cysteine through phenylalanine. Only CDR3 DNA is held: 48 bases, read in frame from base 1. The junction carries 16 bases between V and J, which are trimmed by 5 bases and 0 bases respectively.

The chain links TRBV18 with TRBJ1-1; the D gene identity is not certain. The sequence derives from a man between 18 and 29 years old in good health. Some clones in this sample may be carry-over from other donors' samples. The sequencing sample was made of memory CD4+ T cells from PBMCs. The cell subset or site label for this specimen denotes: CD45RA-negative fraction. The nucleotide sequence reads TGTGCCAGCTCAGGTGGAGAACAGCGGATGAACACTGAAGCTTTCTTT. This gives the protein CASSGGEQRMNTEAFF.